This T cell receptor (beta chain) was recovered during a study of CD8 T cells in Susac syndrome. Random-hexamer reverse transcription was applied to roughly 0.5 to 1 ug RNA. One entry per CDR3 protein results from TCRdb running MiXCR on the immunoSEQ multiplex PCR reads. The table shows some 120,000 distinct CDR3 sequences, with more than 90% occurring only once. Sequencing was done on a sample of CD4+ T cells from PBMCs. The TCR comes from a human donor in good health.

CDR3 sequence reads: CASSQSSSYNEQFF. CDR3 coding DNA: TGTGCCAGCAGTCAGTCGTCCTCCTACAATGAGCAGTTCTTC. V gene TRBV5-4 combines with J gene TRBJ2-1, with D unclear. The germline V gene has CDR1 SGHNT and CDR2 YYREEE (reference sequence). V was clipped by 5 bases and J by 0 bases, with 9 bases between them. This CDR3 spans 14 amino acids.